This TCR beta chain was observed in a study of blood T cells in healthy people across ages. Overall study findings and caveats: The study lacked donor CMV status, which possibly confounded expanded clonotype changes.

A J-beta primer mix and a sample-barcoded 5' primer were used in a second PCR of roughly 6 to 11 cycles. TCRdb reprocessed the 5' RACE reads via MiXCR and lists one record per CDR3 protein. The sample has 650,000 or so distinct CDR3 sequences; around 50% are singletons. A remark on this clonotype: Its antigen is unknown.

Germline V gene lookup returns CDR1 SGDLS and CDR2 YYNGEE. The ends lost 3 bases at V and 1 base at J; junction bases unmatched: 6. The CDR3 spans 17 residues. This chain links TRBV9 with TRBJ2-5; 13 nucleotides agree with TRBD2. The sequencing sample was made of blood. This sequence originates from a woman of 80 years or more in good health. Written as DNA, the CDR3 is TGTGCCAGCAGCGCTTCGACTAGCGGGGGGATCCAAGAGACCCAGTACTTC. As protein: CASSASTSGGIQETQYF.